These 22 T cell receptor beta chains share one sample of origin, sequenced in a study of cytomegalovirus exposure and HLA in healthy donors. Researchers ran the PCR with 60 Vbeta and 13 Jbeta primers. The protocol was immunoSEQ multiplex PCR, while the TCRdb copy is restricted to in-frame clones and leaves out a portion. Among some 120,000 clones, roughly four fifths were seen once, and the ten largest hold just under 6.5%. The sequencing input was PBMCs. The source is a woman in her thirties or forties in good health and CMV-seronegative.

This chain links TRBV29-1 with TRBJ1-5; maybe TRBD1 (6 bases). The CDR3 spans 13 residues. Trimming pared 6 bases from V and 3 bases from J, leaving 12 bases between. Germline values: CDR1 SQVTM, CDR2 ANQGSEA. CDR3 coding DNA: TGCAGCGTCCAAGGACAGATCAATCAGCCCCAGCATTTT. Its protein is CSVQGQINQPQHF.

This chain connects TRBV6-5 to TRBJ1-1; TRBD1 agrees at 8 bases. After removal of 3 bases from V and 5 bases from J, the junction contained 11 bases not matched to a gene. Per the germline V gene, CDR1 is MNHEY and CDR2 is SVGAGI. The CDR3 runs to 16 residues. CDR3 protein: CASSYYVTGGGTEAFF. CDR3 DNA: TGTGCCAGCAGTTATTATGTTACAGGGGGGGGGACTGAAGCTTTCTTT.

On this clone: The junction shows a germline mismatch at one end, possibly a read error. The chain's CDR3 is CAGRALGDYGEQFF. CDR3 DNA sequence: TGTGCCGGCAGGGCACTGGGGGACTATGGCGAGCAGTTCTTC. The rearrangement uses TRBV2 and TRBJ2-1; TRBD2 aligns across 7 bases. The germline V gene encodes CDR1 SNHLY and CDR2 FYNNEI. The CDR3 is 14 residues long.

This clone was counted only a few times. CDR3 loop: CASSLGQQETQYF. The CDR3 DNA reads TGTGCCAGCAGCTTAGGACAGCAAGAGACCCAGTACTTC. The V gene is TRBV7-8, the J gene TRBJ2-5; perhaps TRBD1 as D (5 bases). V was shortened by 1 base and J by 2 bases, with 5 bases between the two germline ends. This CDR3 has 13 amino acids. Germline-derived CDR1 and CDR2 are SGHVS and FQNEAQ.

The CDR3 loop reads CATSSSGWARGFEKLFF. For the CDR3, the DNA is TGTGCCACCAGCAGTTCAGGGTGGGCCAGGGGGTTTGAAAAACTGTTTTTT. This chain connects TRBV15 to TRBJ1-4; 7 positions match TRBD1. V shed 3 bases, J shed 7 bases, and the junction held 14 bases outside the gene matches. The CDR3 is 17 residues long. The germline V gene encodes CDR1 LNHNV and CDR2 YYDKDF (reference sequence). Complete variable domain (other parts from reference TRBV15 and TRBJ1-4): DAMVIQNPRYQVTQFGKPVTLSCSQTLNHNVMYWYQQKSSQAPKLLFHYYDKDFNNEADTPDNFQSRRPNTSFCFLDIRSPGLGDTAMYLCATSSSGWARGFEKLFFGSGTQLSVL.

The chain recombines TRBV5-1 with TRBJ2-3, with a tentative D call TRBD1 (6 bases). The CDR3 covers 14 residues. V dropped 5 bases and J dropped 2 bases, with 12 bases sitting between them. CDR1 and CDR2 from the germline V gene are SGHRS and YFSETQ. For the CDR3, the DNA is TGCGCCAGCAGTCGGGCAGGGGCCACAGATACGCAGTATTTT. It translates to CASSRAGATDTQYF.

The J gene is TRBJ1-4, the V gene TRBV4-2; 7 bases are shared with TRBD1. Germline CDR1 reads LGHNA; CDR2 reads YNFKEQ. The CDR3 covers 16 residues. The V and J ends lost 3 bases and 7 bases, in that order; junction bases with no gene match: 11. The CDR3 DNA follows: TGTGCCAGCAGCCAGGAAACAGGGGTCACGGGTGAAAAACTGTTTTTT. This sequence encodes CASSQETGVTGEKLFF.

The chain has TRBV29-1 and TRBJ2-7; tentative D call: TRBD1 (5 bases). Trimming pared 7 bases from V and 3 bases from J, leaving 10 bases between. In germline, CDR1 is SQVTM, CDR2 ANQGSEA. CDR3 length equals 11 residues. The CDR3 DNA sequence: TGCAGCGGGGGCAATCGCTACGAGCAGTACTTC. It is translated as CSGGNRYEQYF.

This clone showed up just once. The CDR3 nucleotides read TGTGCCAGCAGTGAGGGCCTAGAGACCCAGTACTTC. Translation gives CASSEGLETQYF. The rearrangement uses TRBV6-1 and TRBJ2-5; D is unclear. Trimming took 3 bases from V and 4 from J, leaving 6 bases between them. This CDR3 spans 12 amino acids. The germline V gene encodes CDR1 MNHNS and CDR2 SASEGT.

The rearrangement links TRBV4-3 to TRBJ2-1, with 8 bases aligning to TRBD1. Per the germline V gene, CDR1 is LGHNA and CDR2 is YSLEER. CDR3 size: 16 residues. With V trimmed by 0 bases and J by 1 base, 2 bases remained unmatched. This chain's CDR3 is CASSQEWDRSYNEQFF. The CDR3 nucleotides read TGCGCCAGCAGCCAAGAGTGGGACAGGTCCTACAATGAGCAGTTCTTC.

The J gene is TRBJ1-2, the V gene TRBV28; D might be TRBD1 (5 bases). The germline V and J ends were trimmed by 6 bases and 1 base, with 15 bases remaining between them. Per germline, CDR1 MDHEN and CDR2 SYDVKM. There are 15 residues in the CDR3. CDR3 loop: CASRKRGGINYGYTF. In nucleotides, the CDR3 is TGTGCCAGCAGAAAACGGGGCGGGATTAACTATGGCTACACCTTC.

The CDR3 reads CASSAQTGGLYNEQFF. DNA of the CDR3: TGTGCCAGCAGTGCCCAGACAGGGGGGCTATACAATGAGCAGTTCTTC. The chain links TRBV28 to TRBJ2-1; TRBD1 aligns across 9 bases. This CDR3 region has 16 residues. V lost 5 bases to trimming and J lost 4 bases; unmatched junction nucleotides: 9. Germline V gives CDR1 MDHEN, CDR2 SYDVKM.

CDR3: CASSLVAAGSYNEQFF. The CDR3 coding sequence is TGTGCCAGCAGTTTAGTAGCGGCCGGCTCCTACAATGAGCAGTTCTTC. The chain joins TRBV28 to TRBJ2-1; possibly TRBD2 for D (6 bases). V gave up 2 bases and J gave up 0 bases, with 11 bases separating them. The CDR3 covers 16 residues. Germline CDR1 is MDHEN and CDR2 is SYDVKM.

The chain carries TRBV4-1 and TRBJ1-2; 12 bases are a match to TRBD1. This CDR3 is built from 17 residues. The germline V gene encodes CDR1 MGHRA and CDR2 YSYEKL. V was pared by 2 bases and J by 2 bases, with 6 bases of the junction left unmatched. The CDR3 region is CASSQPGQGAKNYGYTF. The CDR3 nucleotides read TGCGCCAGCAGCCAACCGGGACAGGGGGCGAAAAACTATGGCTACACCTTC.

The gene calls are TRBV10-1 and TRBJ2-7; TRBD1 matches 8 bases. Germline trimming cut 3 bases from V and 6 bases from J; bases unmatched to any gene: 7. Per the germline V gene, CDR1 is WNHNN and CDR2 is SYGVQD (reference sequence). The CDR3 covers 14 residues. The CDR3 loop is CASSDTGGSAEQYF. CDR3 bases: TGCGCCAGCAGTGATACAGGGGGATCAGCCGAGCAGTACTTC.

V and J are TRBV28 and TRBJ1-3; D remains unclear. This CDR3 has 14 residues. Germline values: CDR1 MDHEN, CDR2 SYDVKM. Trimming removed 5 bases at V and 1 base at J, with 9 bases between. The CDR3 sequence: CASSRTSSGNTIYF. As DNA, the CDR3 is TGTGCCAGCAGTCGGACTTCGTCTGGAAACACCATATATTTT.

The table lists this clone with a count of one. The chain combines TRBV27 with TRBJ2-3, with 12 bases matching TRBD2. Per the germline V gene, CDR1 is MNHEY and CDR2 is SMNVEV (reference sequence). With 4 bases clipped from V and 3 bases from J, the junction kept 2 bases outside the gene matches. The CDR3 is made up of 15 amino acids. In DNA, the CDR3 is TGTGCCAGCAGTTACGGACTAGCGGGGACAGATACGCAGTATTTT. It specifies CASSYGLAGTDTQYF.

This chain links TRBV7-3 with TRBJ2-1; 11 nucleotides align to TRBD2. The V gene end was trimmed by 4 bases and the J gene end by 5 bases; junction bases not matched to a gene: 10. From germline, CDR1 is SGHTA and CDR2 FQGTGA. The CDR3 consists of 17 residues. The CDR3 coding sequence is TGTGCCAGCAGCTCGACCCTAGGGACTAGCGGAGACAATGAGCAGTTCTTC. Its translation is CASSSTLGTSGDNEQFF.

The V and J genes are TRBV19 and TRBJ1-5; D might be TRBD1 (5 bases). Germline V lookup: CDR1 LNHDA, CDR2 SQIVND (reference sequence). The V gene lost 4 bases and the J gene lost 0 bases, with 22 bases spanning the gap. This CDR3 has 19 amino acids. This CDR3 is CASSTRAAGLGYSNQPQHF. CDR3 nucleotide sequence: TGTGCCAGTAGTACCAGGGCGGCAGGGCTCGGATATAGCAATCAGCCCCAGCATTTT.

The chain is built from TRBV5-5 and TRBJ1-5; D may be TRBD1 (6 bases). Germline lookup yields CDR1 SGHKS and CDR2 YYEKEE (reference sequence). V lost 0 bases and J 9 bases, leaving 13 bases between the germline ends. CDR3 length equals 14 residues. CDR3 DNA sequence: TGTGCCAGCAGCTTGGCCGGGGGGCTCCGGCCCCAGCATTTT. Translating it yields CASSLAGGLRPQHF.

The chain employs TRBV6-5 and TRBJ2-3; the match to TRBD2 covers 8 bases. Germline CDR1 is MNHEY and CDR2 is SVGAGI. Germline trimming cut 0 bases from V and 12 bases from J; bases unmatched to any gene: 11. The CDR3 spans 15 residues. The CDR3 DNA is TGTGCCAGCAGTTACTCGATATCTAGCGGGCTACTCCAGTATTTT. Translation: CASSYSISSGLLQYF.

The chain has TRBV7-2 and TRBJ1-5; no definite D call. V lost 4 bases, J lost 4 bases, and 14 bases lay in between. The length of the CDR3 is 15 residues. Germline V CDR1 and CDR2: SGHTA, FQGNSA. DNA for the CDR3: TGTGCCAGCAGCTATTTGCCGGGAGGGAATCAGCCCCAGCATTTT. This gives the protein CASSYLPGGNQPQHF.